Given below is one T cell receptor (beta chain) in context. Its antigen is still unknown. Qualities for individual bases were not recorded, and no much larger clone is one base off. The data belong to a study of OX40 agonist ivuxolimab in advanced cancers. Context from the whole study: Ivuxolimab was an agonistic, fully human IgG2 monoclonal antibody directed against OX40 (CD134), a costimulatory receptor. Intravenous ivuxolimab was administered to patients every 2 weeks at six dose levels: 0.01, 0.1, 0.3, 1.5, 3 and 10 mg/kg. Of the approximately 53 patients in dose escalation, 19 had hepatocellular carcinoma, roughly 15 had melanoma, 9 had renal cell carcinoma and 9 had head and neck cancer. A male proportion of roughly 80% and a mean age of approximately 58 years, ranging from roughly 23 to 90, were recorded for the dose-escalation cohort. Patients were allowed to have had prior anti-PD-1, anti-PD-L1 or anti-CTLA-4 therapy, and around 40% of the dose-escalation patients had previously received checkpoint inhibitors. Partial responses occurred in three dose-escalation patients: two with cutaneous melanoma and one with hepatocellular carcinoma. Peripheral TCRbeta sequencing was intended to test whether TCR sequence diversity was altered and clonal T-cell expansion was caused by ivuxolimab. The paper reports the monotherapy dose-escalation portion (N of about 51 patients) of the phase I ivuxolimab trial.

To sequence the TCRbeta CDR3 region, genomic DNA was isolated from the sorted cells. The immunoSEQ Assay was used for sequencing of TCRbeta CDR3 regions. TCRdb took over this immuneACCESS table, retaining in-frame rearrangements with V and J assigned. Such tables are incomplete; in checked studies, under half of the missing clones stem from an unresolved V gene, and the remainder is unexplained. Present in this sample are about 100,000 clones, approximately 94% of which were seen just once. Less than 0.2% of the sample goes to the ten largest clones. Broad study findings and their caveats: In partial responders in the 0.1-3.0 mg/kg groups, normalized peripheral clonal expansion was found to be among the lowest, especially among CD8+ T cells. After ivuxolimab, expanded clones were on average more numerous among CD8+ T cells than among CD4+ T cells. Low levels of normalized T-cell clonal expansion were also seen in some patients who did not respond. At doses of 0.1 to 3.0 mg/kg, clonal expansion of both CD4+ and CD8+ blood T cells was observed from baseline to week 6. The antigen specificity of the peripheral T cells that underwent clonal expansion was not determined.

The trial excluded patients who had a history of autoimmune disease or were on systemic immunosuppression. Peripheral blood for TCR sequencing was collected from all dose cohorts at baseline, on cycle 4 day 1, and on cycle 7 day 1. The samples were drawn from a first-in-human, open-label, multicenter phase I dose-escalation trial of ivuxolimab. Adults with locally advanced or metastatic melanoma, renal cell, hepatocellular, or head and neck squamous cell carcinoma were enrolled in the trial. Before TCR sequencing, CD4+ and CD8+ T cells were separately sorted from peripheral blood. Sequenced here: CD4+ or CD8+ T cells sorted from blood, sampled in a trial of the OX40 agonist ivuxolimab. The clonotype was recovered from an adult with an advanced solid tumor such as melanoma, head and neck, liver or kidney cancer.

The DNA is as follows: TGCGCCAGCAGCTCTCAGCATAACTATGGCTACACCTTC. Translation gives CASSSQHNYGYTF. This receptor chain uses TRBV5-1 and TRBJ1-2, with the D gene too uncertain to name. Deletion took 3 bases off V and 1 base off J, with a span of 7 bases between the germline ends. The CDR3 measures 13 amino acids from cysteine to phenylalanine. Only the CDR3 portion is preserved as DNA: 39 bases, with reading frame beginning at the first base. Per the germline V gene, SGHRS is the CDR1 and YFSETQ is the CDR2.